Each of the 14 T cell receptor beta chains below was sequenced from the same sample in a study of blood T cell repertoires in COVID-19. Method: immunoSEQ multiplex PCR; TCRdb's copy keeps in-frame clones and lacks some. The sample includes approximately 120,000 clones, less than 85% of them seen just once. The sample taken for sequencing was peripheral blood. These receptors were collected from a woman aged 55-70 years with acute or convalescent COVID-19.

Written as DNA, the CDR3 is TGTGCCAGCAGAAAGAGTACAGGGGAGCAGTTCTTC. It yields the protein CASRKSTGEQFF. The chain carries TRBV12-3 or TRBV12-4 and TRBJ2-1; tentative D call: TRBD1 (6 bases). CDR3 length: 12 amino acids. Trimming took off 6 bases at V and 10 bases at J, with 13 bases between the two ends.

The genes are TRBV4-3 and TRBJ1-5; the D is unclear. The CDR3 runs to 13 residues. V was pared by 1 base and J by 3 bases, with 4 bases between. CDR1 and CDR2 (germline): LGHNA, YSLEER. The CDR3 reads CASSQGDNQPQHF. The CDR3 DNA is TGCGCCAGCAGCCAAGGAGACAATCAGCCCCAGCATTTT.

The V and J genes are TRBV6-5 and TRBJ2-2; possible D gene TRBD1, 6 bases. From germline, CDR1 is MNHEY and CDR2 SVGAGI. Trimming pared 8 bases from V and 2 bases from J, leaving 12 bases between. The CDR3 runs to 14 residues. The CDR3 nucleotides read TGTGCCAGCGGGCAGGGGTTAAACACCGGGGAGCTGTTTTTT. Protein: CASGQGLNTGELFF.

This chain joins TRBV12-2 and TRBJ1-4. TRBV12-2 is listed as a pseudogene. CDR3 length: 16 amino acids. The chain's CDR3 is CASRFLNGAGGEKLFF. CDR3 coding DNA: TGTGCAAGTCGCTTTTTAAATGGGGCGGGGGGTGAAAAACTGTTTTTT.

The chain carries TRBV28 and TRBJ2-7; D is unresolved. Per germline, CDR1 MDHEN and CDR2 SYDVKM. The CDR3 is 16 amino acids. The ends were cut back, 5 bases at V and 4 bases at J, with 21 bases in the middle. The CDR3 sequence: CASSPADTTPMYEQYF. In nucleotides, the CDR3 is TGTGCCAGCAGTCCGGCTGACACAACCCCTATGTACGAGCAGTACTTC.

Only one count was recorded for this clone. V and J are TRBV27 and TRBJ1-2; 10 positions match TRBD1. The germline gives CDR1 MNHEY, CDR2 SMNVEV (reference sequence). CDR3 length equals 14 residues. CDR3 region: CAPSPDRGSYGYTF. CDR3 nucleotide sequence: TGTGCTCCGAGCCCGGACAGGGGGTCCTATGGCTACACCTTC.

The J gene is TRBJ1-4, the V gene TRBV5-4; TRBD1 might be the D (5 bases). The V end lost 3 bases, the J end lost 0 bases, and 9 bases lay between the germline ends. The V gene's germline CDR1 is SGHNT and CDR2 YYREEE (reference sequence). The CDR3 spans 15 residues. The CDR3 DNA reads TGTGCCAGCAGCTCGACAGCAGCAACTAATGAAAAACTGTTTTTT. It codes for CASSSTAATNEKLFF.

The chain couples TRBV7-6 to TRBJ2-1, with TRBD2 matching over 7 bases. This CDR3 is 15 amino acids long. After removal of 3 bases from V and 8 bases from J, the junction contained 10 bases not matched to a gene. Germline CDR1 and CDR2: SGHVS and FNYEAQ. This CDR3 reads CASSLSAGDIYEQFF. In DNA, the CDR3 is TGTGCCAGCAGCTTGTCGGCGGGAGATATCTATGAGCAGTTCTTC. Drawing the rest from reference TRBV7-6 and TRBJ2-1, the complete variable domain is GAGVSQSPRYKVTKRGQDVALRCDPISGHVSLYWYRQALGQGPEFLTYFNYEAQQDKSGLPNDRFSAERPEGSISTLTIQRTEQRDSAMYRCASSLSAGDIYEQFFGPGTRLTVL.

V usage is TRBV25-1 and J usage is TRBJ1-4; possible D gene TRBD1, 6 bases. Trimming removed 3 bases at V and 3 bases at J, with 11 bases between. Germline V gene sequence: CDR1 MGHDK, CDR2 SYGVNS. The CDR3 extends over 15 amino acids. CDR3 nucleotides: TGTGCCAGCAGTGACCCCCGACAGGCTAATGAAAAACTGTTTTTT. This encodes CASSDPRQANEKLFF.

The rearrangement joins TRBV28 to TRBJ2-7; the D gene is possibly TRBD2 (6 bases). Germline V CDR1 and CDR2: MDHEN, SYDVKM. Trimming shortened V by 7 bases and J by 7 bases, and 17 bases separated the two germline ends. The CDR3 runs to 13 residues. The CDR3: CASNWRVRGEQYF. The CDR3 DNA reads TGTGCCAGCAATTGGAGGGTGCGGGGAGAGCAGTACTTC. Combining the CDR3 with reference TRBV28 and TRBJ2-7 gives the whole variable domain DVKVTQSSRYLVKRTGEKVFLECVQDMDHENMFWYRQDPGLGLRLIYFSYDVKMKEKGDIPEGYSVSREKKERFSLILESASTNQTSMYLCASNWRVRGEQYFGPGTRLTVT.

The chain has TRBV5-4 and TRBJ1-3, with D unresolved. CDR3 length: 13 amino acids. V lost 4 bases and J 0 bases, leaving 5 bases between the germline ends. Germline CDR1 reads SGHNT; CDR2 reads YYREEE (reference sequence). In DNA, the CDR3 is TGTGCCAGCAGCCAGTTCTCTGGAAACACCATATATTTT. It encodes CASSQFSGNTIYF.

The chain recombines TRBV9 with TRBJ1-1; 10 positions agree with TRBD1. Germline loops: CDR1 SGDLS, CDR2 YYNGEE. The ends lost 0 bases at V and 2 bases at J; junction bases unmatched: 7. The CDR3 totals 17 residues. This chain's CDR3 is CASSVGVDRGINTEAFF. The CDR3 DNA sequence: TGTGCCAGCAGCGTAGGGGTGGACAGGGGGATTAACACTGAAGCTTTCTTT.

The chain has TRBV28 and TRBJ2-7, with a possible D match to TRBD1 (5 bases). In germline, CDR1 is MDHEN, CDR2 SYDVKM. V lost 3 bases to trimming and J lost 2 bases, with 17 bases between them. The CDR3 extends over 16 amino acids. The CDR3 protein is CASSFRRGTTPYEQYF. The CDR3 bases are TGTGCCAGCAGTTTCCGAAGGGGCACGACCCCCTACGAGCAGTACTTC. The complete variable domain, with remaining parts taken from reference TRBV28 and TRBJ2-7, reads DVKVTQSSRYLVKRTGEKVFLECVQDMDHENMFWYRQDPGLGLRLIYFSYDVKMKEKGDIPEGYSVSREKKERFSLILESASTNQTSMYLCASSFRRGTTPYEQYFGPGTRLTVT.

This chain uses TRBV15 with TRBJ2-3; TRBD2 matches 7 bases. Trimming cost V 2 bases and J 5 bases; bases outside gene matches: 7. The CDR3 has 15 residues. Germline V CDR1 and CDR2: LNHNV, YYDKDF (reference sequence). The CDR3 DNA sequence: TGTGCCACCAGCAGATCTCCAACGGGAGGAGATACGCAGTATTTT. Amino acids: CATSRSPTGGDTQYF.